This T cell receptor beta chain comes out of a study of identical twins. Germline values: CDR1 MGHRA, CDR2 YSYEKL. This CDR3 has 15 amino acids. Deletions cut 1 base from V and 4 bases from J, with 10 bases between. Via MiXCR, TCRdb re-called the 5' RACE reads, giving one row per CDR3 protein. Found here are 280,000 or so distinct CDR3 sequences, under 9.5% of them singletons; the top ten hold approximately 2.1%. This same sample was also part of a study on yellow fever vaccine responses in identical twins.

The chain joins TRBV4-1 to TRBJ2-2; D not certain. This clonotype originated in a woman aged 18-29 years in good health. Sequenced material: memory (CD45RO+) T cells sorted from blood. CDR3 in DNA: TGCGCCAGCAGCCAAGGGCCAGTGACCACCGGGGAGCTGTTTTTT. It translates to CASSQGPVTTGELFF.